The T cell receptor (beta chain) under discussion was sequenced for a study of early T cells in non-severe SARS-CoV-2 infection (dated by TCRdb to about 2021). About the investigation overall: Because TCR sequencing relied on bulk RNA taken from unsorted whole blood, pairing of alpha and beta chains was not possible. The research as a whole found: VDJdb matching was skewed toward anti-spike CD8 responses, so virus-specific expansions were likely underestimated and private and CD4 specificities were missed.

V loses 6 bases at its end and J loses 6 bases; junction bases beyond the gene matches: 14. The germline V gene (reference sequence) provides CDR1 MNHEY and CDR2 SMNVEV. The CDR3 measures 19 amino acids from cysteine to phenylalanine. Only the CDR3 DNA stays, 57 bases, in frame from base 1. Libraries were made using 5' RACE. The instrument given in TCRdb is NextSeq 500. In the TCR library protocol, unique molecular identifiers were attached to individual cDNA molecules to correct for PCR bias and sequencing error. Both TCR alpha and beta chains were sequenced, and tight co-correlation was observed between alpha and beta sequence abundances in each sample. In the authors' own workflow: Decombinator V4 was used to annotate TCR sequences for V gene, J gene and CDR3. TCRs were defined as expanded if a significant change between any two time points was detected under a Poisson model with p below 0.0001. TCR abundances were normalised to the total number of TCRs sequenced per sample and were expressed as counts per million. MAIT TCRs were defined by TRAV1-2 paired with TRAJ12, TRAJ20 or TRAJ33, and iNKT TCRs by TRAV10 paired with TRAJ18. VDJdb, accessed 1 November 2021, was searched for CMV, EBV and SARS-CoV-2 annotated TCRs, excluding TCRs annotated for multiple antigens. The public reads were reprocessed in TCRdb via fastp at Q25 and MiXCR, keeping in-frame beta chains. CDR3 protein duplicates are merged, each entry listing the most common genes and DNA. Clone size and V and J calls follow TCRdb, not the original study. Counted in this sample were approximately 71,000 distinct CDR3 sequences; roughly 12% of them appeared once. The top ten hold approximately 4.5% of the sample.

As for this clonotype: The antigen it binds to is not known. The input lacks base qualities; no much larger clone sits a single base away.

The study was a case-control design nested within a healthcare worker cohort in London, UK, with weekly nasopharyngeal swab PCR tests and blood sampling. Healthcare workers were recruited during the week of the UK lockdown, between 23 and 31 March 2020, and followed weekly for up to about 16 weeks. Recombination joined TRBV27 with TRBJ2-1; 16 bases in the middle match TRBD2. This sequence originates from an adult who was a healthcare worker with PCR-confirmed SARS-CoV-2 infection or an uninfected control (not recorded which). Sequenced material: whole blood. The CDR3 corresponds to CASSRRPGLAGGRGNEQFF. The nucleotide sequence is given as TGTGCCAGCAGCAGGAGGCCGGGACTAGCGGGGGGGCGGGGCAATGAGCAGTTCTTC.